Detailed here is one T cell receptor beta chain. Pregnant or lactating patients and those with other autoimmune diseases or uncontrolled infections were excluded. This record comes from a study of Graves' ophthalmopathy and Graves' hyperthyroidism. RNA transcripts provided the template for amplifying TCR beta CDR3 regions. The workflow started with a first-round RT-PCR run with HTBI primers and then moved on to a second-round multiplex PCR. One entry per CDR3 protein, called by TCRdb with MiXCR from the multiplex PCR reads. The sample has 740,000 or so distinct CDR3 sequences; approximately 40% are singletons. V lost 2 bases and J 6 bases, leaving 20 bases between the germline ends. From germline, CDR1 is SNHLY and CDR2 FYNNEI. CDR3 length equals 16 residues.

The clonotype originates from an adult man with Graves' ophthalmopathy. Source material: peripheral blood. The rearrangement links TRBV2 to TRBJ2-7, with unresolved D. The CDR3 sequence is CASSERQVYSGREQYF. The CDR3 DNA follows: TGTGCCAGCAGTGAACGGCAGGTCTATTCGGGTCGCGAGCAGTACTTC.